This T cell receptor (beta chain) appears in the sequencing data of a study of PD-1 blockade in classical Hodgkin lymphoma. Each of the patients experienced relapse following autologous stem cell transplantation, and their brentuximab vedotin exposure differed. Sequencing was performed with immunoSEQ multiplex PCR; in TCRdb, only in-frame clones are kept and a portion is missing. The table has 90,000 to 100,000 clones, approximately 92% seen once. Sequencing used peripheral blood mononuclear cells (PBMCs), obtained before the second cycle of nivolumab. The sequence came from a human donor with classical Hodgkin lymphoma.

CDR3 sequence (DNA): TGTGCCAGCAGCTTGGCCCGGTCCTACAATGAGCAGTTCTTC. Residues: CASSLARSYNEQFF. This chain uses TRBV5-4 with TRBJ2-1, with D hard to call. The V end was cut by 0 bases, the J end by 1 base, with 5 bases between. This CDR3 is built from 14 residues. From germline, CDR1 is SGHNT and CDR2 YYREEE (reference sequence). Supplemented by reference TRBV5-4 and TRBJ2-1, the full variable domain reads ETGVTQSPTHLIKTRGQQVTLRCSSQSGHNTVSWYQQALGQGPQFIFQYYREEENGRGNFPPRFSGLQFPNYSSELNVNALELDDSALYLCASSLARSYNEQFFGPGTRLTVL.